These T cell receptor beta chains were read from a single sample in a study of cytomegalovirus exposure and HLA in healthy donors. Profiled with immunoSEQ multiplex PCR; TCRdb holds only in-frame clones, not every one. The data hold 150,000 to 200,000 clones, with about 81% observed a single time. The sequenced sample consisted of PBMCs. The source is a woman younger than 45 in good health and CMV-seronegative. Both conserved end residues are part of each CDR3. Fields, in order: V gene, CDR3 protein.

TRBV9,CASSVGRVSTGELFF
TRBV5-6,CASSITHSNQPQHF
TRBV18,CASSPPGQGRGKTQYF
TRBV6-1,CASRFWQSIYGYTF
TRBV5-1,CASSLERGRLPNEQFF
TRBV27,CASRSGFGYTF
TRBV5-4,CASSLGGLAGTYEQYF
TRBV10-3,CAIKGDGPAAPNEQFF
TRBV5-1,CASSAGTGFTGELFF
TRBV13,CASRGREGKLFF
TRBV6-5,CASRPYRYTEAFF
TRBV19,CASSIGTANTEAFF
TRBV10-2,CASSPGALGELFF
TRBV27,CASSLMMAGTYEQYF
TRBV7-9,CASSLGTSGSDEQFF
TRBV18,CASSPTLGREKLFF
TRBV27,CASSPRSGHGGGGYTF
TRBV28,CASSPPSSSGYTF
TRBV28,CASSRTSGGAYEQYF
TRBV27,CASSLSRDNFEQYF
TRBV6-6,CASSQGGQLSNYGYTF
TRBV7-7,CASSLGHNQPQHF
TRBV7-6,CASSSQDGSYNEQFF
TRBV9,CASTGASGATNTGELFF